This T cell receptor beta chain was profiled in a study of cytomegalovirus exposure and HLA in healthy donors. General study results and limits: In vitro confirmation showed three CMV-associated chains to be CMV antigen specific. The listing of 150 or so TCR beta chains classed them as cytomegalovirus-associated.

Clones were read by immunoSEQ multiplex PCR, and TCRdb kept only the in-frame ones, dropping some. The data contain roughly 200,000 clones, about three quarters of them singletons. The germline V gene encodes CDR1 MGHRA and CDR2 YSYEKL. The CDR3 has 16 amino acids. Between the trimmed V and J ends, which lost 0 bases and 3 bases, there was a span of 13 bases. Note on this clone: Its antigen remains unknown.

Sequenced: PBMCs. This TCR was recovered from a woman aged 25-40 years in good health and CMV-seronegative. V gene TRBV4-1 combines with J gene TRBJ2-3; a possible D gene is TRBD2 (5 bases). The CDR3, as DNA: TGCGCCAGCAGCCAAGACCCCGGGGTAACGACAGATACGCAGTATTTT. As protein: CASSQDPGVTTDTQYF.